These 28 T cell receptor beta chains originate from one sample sequenced in a study of control samples from healthy donors and cancer patients. Repertoires were generated with immunoSEQ multiplex PCR, while TCRdb's copy carries only in-frame clones and drops some. The data hold about 100,000 clones, with just under 85% observed a single time. The material sequenced was blood. The receptors were gathered from a man between 18 and 35 years old in good health.

J is TRBJ2-5 and V is TRBV5-5; D is unclear. CDR3 length: 15 amino acids. Germline loops: CDR1 SGHKS, CDR2 YYEKEE (reference sequence). The ends were cut back, 2 bases at V and 6 bases at J, with 17 bases in the middle. The CDR3 coding sequence is TGTGCCAGCAGCTTTTATCAGACCCCCGGAAAGACCCAGTACTTC. This codes for CASSFYQTPGKTQYF. The entire variable domain, with the rest obtained from reference TRBV5-5 and TRBJ2-5, is as follows: DAGVTQSPTHLIKTRGQQVTLRCSPISGHKSVSWYQQVLGQGPQFIFQYYEKEERGRGNFPDRFSARQFPNYSSELNVNALLLGDSALYLCASSFYQTPGKTQYFGPGTRLLVL.

The V and J genes are TRBV9 and TRBJ1-2; TRBD1 is a possible D gene (5 bases). Between the trimmed V and J ends, which lost 4 bases and 7 bases, there was a span of 11 bases. This CDR3 is 12 amino acids long. CDR1 SGDLS and CDR2 YYNGEE come from the germline V gene. The CDR3 nucleotides read TGTGCCAGCAGCCCCCAGGGATTTGGCTACACCTTC. Its translation is CASSPQGFGYTF.

V and J are TRBV23-1 and TRBJ1-6, with D perhaps TRBD1 (5 bases). TRBV23-1 is labeled an ORF, and its function is uncertain. Between the trimmed V and J ends, which lost 2 bases and 10 bases, there was a span of 6 bases. The CDR3 loop spans 12 amino acids. This CDR3 reads CASSQQGSPLHF. The CDR3 region has the DNA TGCGCCAGCAGTCAACAGGGCTCACCCCTCCACTTT.

This clone appeared a single time. The rearrangement uses TRBV30 and TRBJ1-1, with D tentatively TRBD1 (5 bases). The V gene lost 0 bases and the J gene lost 1 base, with 21 bases spanning the gap. CDR1 is GTSNPN and CDR2 is SVGIG in the germline V gene (reference sequence). The CDR3 sequence is 18 residues long. The CDR3 is CAWSVRTFSGPANTEAFF. The CDR3 nucleotides are TGTGCCTGGAGTGTACGGACCTTTTCGGGACCGGCGAACACTGAAGCTTTCTTT.

The chain carries TRBV24-1 and TRBJ2-1; D may be TRBD1 or TRBD2 (5 bases each). The CDR3 spans 16 residues. Trimming pared 12 bases from V and 4 bases from J, leaving 24 bases between. The V gene's germline CDR1 is KGHDR and CDR2 SFDVKD. CDR3 nucleotide sequence: TGTGCCCCTTATGGTCCTCGGGGCAATGGATACAATGAGCAGTTCTTC. Its translation is CAPYGPRGNGYNEQFF.

The rearrangement joins TRBV7-8 to TRBJ1-2, with D possibly matching TRBD1 (5 bases). Trimming pared 1 base from V and 3 bases from J, leaving 18 bases between. The CDR3 runs to 17 residues. Germline CDR1 SGHVS, CDR2 FQNEAQ. CDR3 nucleotide sequence: TGTGCCAGCAGCTTAGGGGTCCGCCGGTCCAGGGACTATGGCTACACCTTC. Protein product: CASSLGVRRSRDYGYTF.

This clone was found once. The rearrangement links TRBV28 to TRBJ2-3; D gene ambiguous. The CDR3 is 15 amino acids. V was clipped by 5 bases and J by 1 base, with 13 bases between them. The germline V gene encodes CDR1 MDHEN and CDR2 SYDVKM. The DNA of the CDR3 is TGTGCCAGCAGTACCAGCTGGGTCGGCACAGATACGCAGTATTTT. It is translated as CASSTSWVGTDTQYF.

The rearrangement joins TRBV18 to TRBJ1-3; perhaps TRBD1 as D (5 bases). V shed 3 bases and J shed 5 bases, with 17 bases lying between them. There are 16 residues in the CDR3. Germline assignment: CDR1 KGHSH and CDR2 LQKENI. The CDR3 reads CASSPTFDGTRNTIYF. CDR3 sequence (DNA): TGTGCCAGCTCACCCACCTTCGACGGGACTAGAAACACCATATATTTT.

This clone was seen only a few times. The chain is built from TRBV3-1 (or the pseudogene TRBV3-2) and TRBJ1-1; 8 bases are a match to TRBD1. Per germline, CDR1 LGHDT and CDR2 YNNKEL (reference sequence). The CDR3 has 14 amino acids. V lost 6 bases and J lost 2; bases outside the gene matches: 5. The CDR3 DNA reads as TGTGCCAGCAGGAGACAGGGGCTTAACACTGAAGCTTTCTTT. Protein product: CASRRQGLNTEAFF.

The chain joins TRBV4-1 to TRBJ2-3; the match to TRBD2 covers 7 bases. The CDR3 extends over 16 amino acids. V trimming: 1 base; J trimming: 3 bases; junction bases outside the gene matches: 7. Germline CDR1 MGHRA, CDR2 YSYEKL. CDR3 protein: CASSQVPGGKTDTQYF. The DNA of the CDR3 is TGCGCCAGCAGCCAAGTGCCCGGGGGGAAAACAGATACGCAGTATTTT.

The chain is built from TRBV7-2 and TRBJ2-7, with D unclear. This CDR3 comprises 15 residues. The germline gives CDR1 SGHTA, CDR2 FQGNSA. Deletions cut 5 bases from V and 0 bases from J, with 14 bases between. The CDR3 loop is CASSPTYGSSYEQYV. The DNA for the CDR3 is TGTGCCAGCAGCCCAACTTACGGGTCCTCCTACGAGCAGTACGTC.

Note on this clone: The junction does not match germline at one end; this may be a read error. The CDR3 is CASSLSSQGAVGEKLFF. DNA for the CDR3: TGTGCCAGCAGTCTATCCTCACAGGGGGCGGTCGGTGAAAAACTGTTTTTT. This sequence joins TRBV27 and TRBJ1-4; 9 nucleotides agree with TRBD1. Looked up from germline, CDR1 is MNHEY and CDR2 is SMNVEV (reference sequence). The CDR3 covers 17 residues.

The chain links TRBV4-3 to TRBJ1-2; no reliable D call. Germline CDR1 is LGHNA and CDR2 is YSLEER. Trimming removed 0 bases from V and 2 bases from J, with 19 bases in between. The CDR3 contains 18 residues. The CDR3 DNA sequence: TGCGCCAGCAGCCAAGATAGCGTAACGGACTGGGAGAACTATGGCTACACCTTC. It is translated as CASSQDSVTDWENYGYTF.

This clone has more than one count but fewer than ten. The chain carries TRBV6-2 or TRBV6-3 and TRBJ2-2; 7 positions match TRBD1. This CDR3 is 15 amino acids long. Germline assignment: CDR1 MNHEY and CDR2 SVGEGT. With 4 bases clipped from V and 5 bases from J, the junction kept 7 bases outside the gene matches. In DNA form, the CDR3 reads TGTGCCAGCAGTTCCGGCGACAGGGAGACCGGGGAGCTGTTTTTT. Translating it yields CASSSGDRETGELFF.

The chain joins TRBV27 to TRBJ1-2; a weak D match, TRBD1 (6 bases). V shed 8 bases and J shed 4 bases, with 20 bases lying between them. This CDR3 contains 15 residues. Germline CDR1 is MNHEY and CDR2 is SMNVEV (reference sequence). The CDR3 DNA is TGTGCCAGCCCCCTCCCTGTGGGACACCTCTATGGCTACACCTTC. Its protein product is CASPLPVGHLYGYTF.

The V gene is TRBV6-5, the J gene TRBJ2-1, with 14 bases matching TRBD2. V was clipped by 7 bases and J by 5 bases; unmatched bases: 4. The CDR3 loop spans 15 amino acids. CDR1 and CDR2 (germline): MNHEY, SVGAGI. The CDR3 is CASIGLAGGNNEQFF. The CDR3 DNA is TGTGCCAGCATCGGACTAGCGGGGGGAAACAATGAGCAGTTCTTC.

This clone occurred once. V and J are TRBV6-5 and TRBJ1-1; D gene uncertain. The CDR3 is 14 residues long. Germline V gives CDR1 MNHEY, CDR2 SVGAGI. Between the trimmed V and J ends, which lost 7 bases and 0 bases, there was a span of 12 bases. The CDR3, as DNA: TGTGCCAGCAATAGAAGGGTGGTGAACACTGAAGCTTTCTTT. Amino acid sequence: CASNRRVVNTEAFF.

The chain links TRBV6-5 to TRBJ2-1, with D perhaps TRBD2 (6 bases). CDR1 is MNHEY, CDR2 SVGAGI, per germline. With 2 bases removed from V and 1 base from J, the gap between germline ends came to 9 bases. The CDR3 runs 15 residues. The CDR3 here is CASSYGAGSYNEQFF. The CDR3 region has the DNA TGTGCCAGCAGTTACGGGGCGGGGTCCTACAATGAGCAGTTCTTC.

This chain joins TRBV19 and TRBJ1-2; 7 positions match TRBD1. Losses at the gene ends were 9 bases for V and 4 bases for J; bases not matched to a gene: 8. Germline CDR1 LNHDA, CDR2 SQIVND (reference sequence). This CDR3 has 13 residues. The CDR3 sequence is CASRAQGGYGYTF. DNA for the CDR3: TGTGCCAGCCGAGCTCAGGGGGGCTATGGCTACACCTTC.

The chain recombines TRBV5-1 with TRBJ2-5, with 11 bases identical to TRBD1. Germline V CDR1 and CDR2: SGHRS, YFSETQ. CDR3 length equals 15 residues. V dropped 5 bases and J dropped 5; count of bases not matched to a gene: 8. This chain's CDR3 is CASSNWTGGLETQYF. In DNA, the CDR3 is TGCGCCAGCAGTAATTGGACAGGGGGCCTGGAGACCCAGTACTTC.

This clone was seen only once. This chain connects TRBV11-2 to TRBJ1-2; TRBD1 aligns across 11 bases. The CDR3 contains 16 residues. J lost 6 bases, V lost 2 bases, and 8 bases had no gene match. CDR1 is SGHAT and CDR2 is FQNNGV in the germline V gene. The CDR3 DNA is TGTGCCAGCAGCTTAAGGACAGGGGGCGCATATGATGGCTACACCTTC. This codes for CASSLRTGGAYDGYTF.

CDR3 nucleotides: TGCGCCAGCAGCCGTATAGGACAGGGCTACAATGAGCAGTTCTTC. Translating gives CASSRIGQGYNEQFF. V usage is TRBV4-1 and J usage is TRBJ2-1, with TRBD1 matching 8 bases. V was clipped by 4 bases and J by 3 bases; unmatched bases: 5. Germline V gene lookup returns CDR1 MGHRA and CDR2 YSYEKL. This CDR3 is built from 15 residues.

CDR3 protein: CAISGGTASGNTIYF. The CDR3 DNA is TGTGCCATCAGTGGGGGGACAGCCTCTGGAAACACCATATATTTT. The rearrangement links TRBV10-3 to TRBJ1-3; 7 bases map to TRBD1. CDR1 ENHRY and CDR2 SYGVKD come from the germline V gene. Losses at the gene ends were 4 bases for V and 0 bases for J; bases not matched to a gene: 3. The CDR3 contains 15 residues.

The V and J genes are TRBV5-6 and TRBJ1-1; D remains unclear. CDR1 and CDR2 (germline): SGHDT, YYEEEE. The CDR3 has 14 amino acids. V lost 3 bases and J 1 base, leaving 10 bases between the germline ends. This CDR3 reads CASSSQTGNTEAFF. Here the CDR3 DNA reads TGTGCCAGCAGCTCTCAGACGGGGAACACTGAAGCTTTCTTT.

The V call is TRBV7-2, the J call TRBJ2-2, with D perhaps matching TRBD2 (6 bases). This CDR3 has 14 amino acids. The germline V and J ends were trimmed by 4 bases and 5 bases, with 11 bases remaining between them. Germline CDR1 and CDR2: SGHTA and FQGNSA. Written as DNA, the CDR3 is TGTGCCAGCAGCTCGGGACTTCGAACCGGGGAGCTGTTTTTT. It encodes CASSSGLRTGELFF.

Here the CDR3 reads CASSSPNRDRGLRAEAFF. Written as DNA, the CDR3 is TGTGCCAGCAGCTCCCCGAACCGGGACAGGGGGCTTAGGGCTGAAGCTTTCTTT. This chain joins TRBV11-2 and TRBJ1-1; 12 nucleotides agree with TRBD1. Per germline, CDR1 SGHAT and CDR2 FQNNGV. Unmatched junction bases numbered 15, after V lost 4 bases and J lost 6 bases. The CDR3 is made up of 18 amino acids. Supplemented by reference TRBV11-2 and TRBJ1-1, the full variable domain reads EAGVAQSPRYKIIEKRQSVAFWCNPISGHATLYWYQQILGQGPKLLIQFQNNGVVDDSQLPKDRFSAERLKGVDSTLKIQPAKLEDSAVYLCASSSPNRDRGLRAEAFFGQGTRLTVV.

V is TRBV4-2 and J is TRBJ2-7, with D hard to call. V was clipped by 0 bases and J by 3 bases, with 9 bases between them. Looked up from germline, CDR1 is LGHNA and CDR2 is YNFKEQ. This CDR3 comprises 14 residues. The CDR3 reads CASSQEGLDYEQYF. In DNA form, the CDR3 reads TGTGCCAGCAGCCAAGAGGGCTTAGACTACGAGCAGTACTTC.

The gene calls are TRBV19 and TRBJ2-2, with D perhaps matching TRBD1 (6 bases). Germline V lookup: CDR1 LNHDA, CDR2 SQIVND (reference sequence). Between the trimmed V and J ends, which lost 6 bases and 6 bases, there was a span of 17 bases. CDR3 size: 15 residues. The DNA for the CDR3 is TGTGCCAGTAGCCTTACAGGGTTCGGGGCCGGGGAGCTGTTTTTT. This translates into CASSLTGFGAGELFF.